This passage covers 25 T cell receptor beta chains from one sample sequenced in a study of molecular identifiers for immune sequencing clone quantification. TCRdb itself ran the PCR reads through MiXCR, one entry per CDR3 protein. This repertoire shows some 94,000 distinct CDR3 sequences, 20% to 30% found once; its top ten account for 0.78%. The specimen sequenced was naive CD8+ T cells from blood, with Jurkat cell RNA spiked in. Subset specified: FACS-sorted CD8+CD4-CCR7+CD45RA+ naive T cells. These receptors all come from a human donor in good health. Some libraries in this study had Jurkat cell RNA spiked in.

About this clonotype: Just one base apart from a much larger clone, this may be a read error. This likely comes from a read error, as the CDR3 has no conserved phenylalanine or tryptophan at its end. This chain connects TRBV30 to TRBJ2-1; 9 bases agree with TRBD2. Looked up from germline, CDR1 is GTSNPN and CDR2 is SVGIG (reference sequence). Trimming removed 0 bases from V and 9 bases from J; junction bases left unmatched: 3. This CDR3 is built from 13 residues. The CDR3 coding sequence is TGTGCCTGGAGTGTTTTAGCGGGAGCTGAGCAGTTCCTC. It is translated as CAWSVLAGAEQFL.

This clonotype has only a few counts. The J gene is TRBJ2-1, the V gene TRBV12-3 or TRBV12-4; maybe TRBD2 (5 bases). This CDR3 comprises 14 residues. V gave up 7 bases and J gave up 5 bases, with 15 bases separating them. The CDR3 loop is CASTGLAVHNEQFF. CDR3 bases: TGTGCCAGCACCGGACTGGCGGTCCACAATGAGCAGTTCTTC.

J is TRBJ2-1 and V is TRBV24-1; D is undetermined. The CDR3 totals 17 residues. The germline V gene encodes CDR1 KGHDR and CDR2 SFDVKD. V was cut by 5 bases and J by 2 bases, with 18 bases left in between. CDR3 nucleotide sequence: TGTGCCACCAGTGGTTCCAGGACCGCAATAGCCTACAATGAGCAGTTCTTC. This encodes CATSGSRTAIAYNEQFF.

The sample holds many counts of this clonotype. V and J are TRBV7-2 and TRBJ2-3; tentative D call: TRBD2 (7 bases). The CDR3 length is 15 residues. V was trimmed by 6 bases and J by 0 bases, leaving 13 bases between them. Germline V gives CDR1 SGHTA, CDR2 FQGNSA. CDR3 nucleotide sequence: TGTGCCAGCAGTTGGGGGGGGGCTAGCACAGATACGCAGTATTTT. It codes for CASSWGGASTDTQYF.

Ten or more counts support this clonotype. V is TRBV30 and J is TRBJ1-1, with a weak D call TRBD1 (5 bases). Germline V gene lookup returns CDR1 GTSNPN and CDR2 SVGIG (reference sequence). This CDR3 region has 14 residues. Trimming took off 0 bases at V and 4 bases at J, with 12 bases between the two ends. The CDR3 is CAWSVAGGTTEAFF. The CDR3 DNA reads as TGTGCCTGGAGTGTGGCGGGAGGGACCACTGAAGCTTTCTTT.

The table lists this clonotype with many counts. CDR3 sequence: CASPGSTDTQYF. The DNA for the CDR3 is TGTGCCAGTCCGGGGTCCACAGATACGCAGTATTTT. The chain is built from TRBV2 and TRBJ2-3, with D perhaps matching TRBD2 (5 bases). This CDR3 spans 12 amino acids. Germline V gives CDR1 SNHLY, CDR2 FYNNEI. V gave up 9 bases and J gave up 2 bases, with 9 bases separating them.

On this clonotype itself: Just one base apart from a much larger clone, this may be a read error. CDR3 sequence reads: CASSRDSPNQPQHF. CDR3 bases: TGTGCCAGCAGTCGGGACAGCCCCAATCAGCCCCAGCATTTT. V and J are TRBV6-1 and TRBJ1-5; 7 bases agree with TRBD1. Germline-derived CDR1 and CDR2 are MNHNS and SASEGT. The CDR3 is 14 residues long. Trimming removed 5 bases from V and 3 bases from J; junction bases left unmatched: 4.

This clonotype was seen many times. The genes are TRBV20-1 and TRBJ1-1; D is unresolved. The CDR3 runs to 12 residues. Deletions cut 2 bases from V and 2 bases from J, with 6 bases between. Looked up from germline, CDR1 is DFQATT and CDR2 is SNEGSKA (reference sequence). The chain's CDR3 is CSARPENTEAFF. DNA of the CDR3: TGCAGTGCTAGACCAGAAAACACTGAAGCTTTCTTT.

V and J are TRBV7-6 and TRBJ2-1; TRBD2 agrees at 7 bases. This CDR3 contains 17 residues. The ends lost 5 bases at V and 2 bases at J; junction bases unmatched: 12. Germline V gene sequence: CDR1 SGHVS, CDR2 FNYEAQ. The DNA of the CDR3 is TGTGCCAGCAGCAACCAGGAGGGCGGGAGAACCTACAATGAGCAGTTCTTC. Translation: CASSNQEGGRTYNEQFF.

This clonotype was recorded a few times. The genes are TRBV7-9 and TRBJ1-1; the D gene is possibly TRBD1 (6 bases). CDR1 is SEHNR and CDR2 is FQNEAQ in the germline V gene (reference sequence). Trimming removed 5 bases from V and 1 base from J, with 11 bases in between. The CDR3 extends over 14 amino acids. In DNA form, the CDR3 reads TGTGCCAGCAGCGTAGAGACAGGGAACACTGAAGCTTTCTTT. This translates into CASSVETGNTEAFF.

The sample holds many counts of this clonotype. This sequence joins TRBV7-2 and TRBJ2-7; no clear D. CDR3 size: 13 residues. CDR1 and CDR2 (germline): SGHTA, FQGNSA. Trimming cost V 2 bases and J 5 bases, with 10 bases left between them. CDR3 in DNA: TGTGCCAGCAGCTTAATACCCGACGACGAGCAGTACTTC. Translating it yields CASSLIPDDEQYF.

In its sample, this clonotype was seen a few times. This rearrangement joins TRBV12-3 or TRBV12-4 to TRBJ2-1; D is undetermined. The CDR3 has 13 amino acids. V gave up 8 bases and J gave up 8 bases, with 16 bases separating them. The CDR3 DNA reads TGTGCCAGCTCCCCCAGTTTGGTGGATGAGCAGTTCTTC. As protein: CASSPSLVDEQFF.

Ten or more counts support this clonotype. The chain joins TRBV7-2 to TRBJ1-1; 9 bases line up with TRBD1. Looked up from germline, CDR1 is SGHTA and CDR2 is FQGNSA. Germline trimming cut 3 bases from V and 6 bases from J; bases unmatched to any gene: 2. This CDR3 is 13 amino acids long. The CDR3 region has the DNA TGTGCCAGCAGCTTGGGACAGGGTGCTGAAGCTTTCTTT. As protein: CASSLGQGAEAFF. The full variable domain, its missing parts supplied by reference TRBV7-2 and TRBJ1-1, is GAGVSQSPSNKVTEKGKDVELRCDPISGHTALYWYRQSLGQGLEFLIYFQGNSAPDKSGLPSDRFSAERTGGSVSTLTIQRTQQEDSAVYLCASSLGQGAEAFFGQGTRLTVV.

This clonotype came up many times. CDR3 sequence: CSAREYEQYF. The CDR3 DNA sequence: TGCAGTGCTAGGGAGTACGAGCAGTACTTC. The V and J genes are TRBV20-1 and TRBJ2-7; no firm D call. The CDR3 is made up of 10 amino acids. Germline assignment: CDR1 DFQATT and CDR2 SNEGSKA (reference sequence). V gave up 3 bases and J gave up 4 bases, with 4 bases separating them.

The table lists this clonotype with many counts. The chain links TRBV9 to TRBJ2-3; D not resolved. CDR1 is SGDLS, CDR2 YYNGEE, per germline. The CDR3 loop spans 15 amino acids. Trimming removed 4 bases from V and 2 bases from J, with 14 bases in between. CDR3 in DNA: TGTGCCAGCAGCACAGATGCGTCGTTCACAGATACGCAGTATTTT. Its protein product is CASSTDASFTDTQYF.

On this clonotype: One base away lies a much larger clone, so this may be a sequencing read error. V gene TRBV11-2 combines with J gene TRBJ2-3, with TRBD1 as a possible D gene (5 bases). Germline V CDR1 and CDR2: SGHAT, FQNNGV. The CDR3 loop spans 16 amino acids. CDR3 DNA sequence: TGTGCCAGCAGCTTAGTTGGAACATATTTGACAGATACGCAGTGTTTT. Amino acid sequence: CASSLVGTYLTDTQCF.

This clonotype appeared many times. V is TRBV6-5 and J is TRBJ2-7; 7 bases line up with TRBD2. J lost 2 bases, V lost 0 bases, and 4 bases had no gene match. The CDR3 covers 15 residues. Germline values: CDR1 MNHEY, CDR2 SVGAGI. The CDR3 DNA follows: TGTGCCAGCAGTTACTCGGGGGGGGAGACCTACGAGCAGTACTTC. This codes for CASSYSGGETYEQYF.

Notes on this clonotype: A much larger clone lies one base from this, so it may be a read error. J is TRBJ1-5 and V is TRBV28, with a weak D call TRBD1 (5 bases). Per germline, CDR1 MDHEN and CDR2 SYDVKM. This CDR3 spans 15 amino acids. The CDR3 loop is CAGSLWQGNNQPQHF. In DNA form, the CDR3 reads TGTGCCGGCAGTTTATGGCAGGGAAACAATCAGCCCCAGCATTTT.

This clonotype turned up a few times. The gene calls are TRBV7-9 and TRBJ1-1; 7 positions match TRBD1. J was trimmed by 1 base and V by 5 bases; bases with no gene match: 7. CDR3 length equals 15 residues. Germline CDR1 and CDR2: SEHNR and FQNEAQ (reference sequence). In DNA, the CDR3 is TGTGCCAGCAGCCCCCGGGACAGATGGAACACTGAAGCTTTCTTT. It codes for CASSPRDRWNTEAFF.

V is TRBV7-9 and J is TRBJ1-2; TRBD1 is a possible D gene (6 bases). Per germline, CDR1 SEHNR and CDR2 FQNEAQ (reference sequence). This CDR3 contains 14 residues. V was shortened by 5 bases and J by 2 bases, with 12 bases between the two germline ends. DNA for the CDR3: TGTGCCAGCAGCGAGACAGGTTCCAACTATGGCTACACCTTC. Translation: CASSETGSNYGYTF.

J is TRBJ2-7 and V is TRBV12-5, with 11 bases aligning to TRBD2. V was pared by 5 bases and J by 1 base, with 16 bases of the junction left unmatched. The CDR3 runs to 19 residues. CDR1 and CDR2 from the germline V gene are LGHNT and FRNRAP. CDR3 DNA sequence: TGTGCTAGTGGTCTGAACCTGGGACTAGCGGCCTCGGATTCCTACGAGCAGTACTTC. It codes for CASGLNLGLAASDSYEQYF.

The V and J genes are TRBV9 and TRBJ2-7; the match to TRBD1 covers 9 bases. The CDR3 sequence is 15 residues long. After removal of 2 bases from V and 3 bases from J, the junction contained 6 bases not matched to a gene. The germline gives CDR1 SGDLS, CDR2 YYNGEE. CDR3 residues: CASSVEGQGVYEQYF. The CDR3 nucleotides are TGTGCCAGCAGCGTGGAGGGACAGGGTGTCTACGAGCAGTACTTC.

Note on this clonotype: This may stem from a read error, because a much larger clone lies one nucleotide away. This chain connects TRBV28 to TRBJ1-5; D is possibly TRBD1 (6 bases). This CDR3 region has 16 residues. The germline CDR1 and CDR2 sequences are MDHEN and SYDVKM. The chain's CDR3 is CASSSRDTIWNLPQHF. CDR3 coding DNA: TGTGCCAGCAGTTCCCGGGACACTATTTGGAATCTGCCCCAGCATTTT.

This chain uses TRBV7-6 with TRBJ2-3, with 7 bases lining up with TRBD1. CDR1 SGHVS and CDR2 FNYEAQ come from the germline V gene. Unmatched junction bases numbered 8, after V lost 6 bases and J lost 5 bases. CDR3 size: 14 residues. The CDR3 DNA is TGTGCCAGCAGTCGAGCGACAGGGCGAGATACGCAGTATTTT. It is translated as CASSRATGRDTQYF.

A few counts support this clonotype. This could be a read error, since a much larger clone is one nucleotide away. The CDR3 DNA reads as TGTGCCAGCAGCCCCCCCAGCAAAAGAACAGGGACCACAGATGCGCAGTATTTT. It encodes CASSPPSKRTGTTDAQYF. This chain uses TRBV7-9 with TRBJ2-3, with D tentatively TRBD1 (6 bases). The CDR3 is 18 residues long. Germline assignment: CDR1 SEHNR and CDR2 FQNEAQ (reference sequence).